This T cell receptor beta chain was identified in a study of blood T cell repertoires in COVID-19. Data came from immunoSEQ multiplex PCR; TCRdb stores just in-frame clones and leaves some out. Among about 41,000 clones, 88% were seen once, and the ten largest hold about 4.8%. The CDR3 covers 11 residues. V was clipped by 8 bases and J by 4 bases, with 9 bases between them. Germline CDR1 and CDR2: LNHDA and SQIVND (reference sequence). Specimen: peripheral blood. V is TRBV19 and J is TRBJ2-7; D possibly corresponds to TRBD2 (5 bases). The clonotype comes from a human donor in a cohort sampled during active COVID-19. For the CDR3, the DNA is TGTGCCAGTGGGGAGTATTACGAGCAGTACTTC. Encoded protein: CASGEYYEQYF.